The T cell receptor (beta chain) under discussion was sequenced for a study of shared clonotypes between healthy human individuals. As for the study in general: The study enrolled two women and three men aged 18 to 49.

Study findings and constraints: A handful of donors held about 5% of naive CD4 clonotypes in common. Although depth was large, rarefaction showed that sequencing of the sorted subsets was incomplete.

Assay: immunoSEQ multiplex PCR; the TCRdb copy retains only in-frame clones and omits some. The sample includes about 2.3 million clones, around 93% of them seen just once. This CDR3 region has 12 residues. V lost 5 bases to trimming and J lost 1 base, with 5 bases between them. Germline V gene sequence: CDR1 LNHDA, CDR2 SQIVND (reference sequence). The split of CD4+ cells yielded CD45RA+ naive and CD45RA-negative memory subsets. As to this clone: The antigen is undetermined.

The chain couples TRBV19 to TRBJ1-2; D is undetermined. The TCR comes from a man between 18 and 29 years old in good health. Some clones in this sample may be carry-over from other donors' samples. Sequencing was carried out using naive CD4+ T cells from PBMCs. Specified subset: CD45RA+ positively selected. The CDR3 DNA follows: TGTGCCAGTAGTGAGGGTAACTATGGCTACACCTTC. It yields the protein CASSEGNYGYTF.